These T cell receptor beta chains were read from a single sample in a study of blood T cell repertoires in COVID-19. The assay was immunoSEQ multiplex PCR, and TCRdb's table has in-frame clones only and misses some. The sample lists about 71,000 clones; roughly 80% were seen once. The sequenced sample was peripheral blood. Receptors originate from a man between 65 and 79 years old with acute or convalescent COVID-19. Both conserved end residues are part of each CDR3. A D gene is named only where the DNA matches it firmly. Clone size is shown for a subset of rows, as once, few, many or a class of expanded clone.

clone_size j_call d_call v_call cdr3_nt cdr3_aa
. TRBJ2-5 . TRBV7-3 TGTGCCAGCAGCTTAGGCGGTTTGGAGACCCAGTACTTC CASSLGGLETQYF
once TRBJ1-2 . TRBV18 TGTGCCAGCTCACCTGGGCAGGGTGGAGAGAACACCTTC CASSPGQGGENTF
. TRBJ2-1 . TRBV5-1 TGCGCCAGCAGCTTGGGCGGACCCAGAGCGGATGAGCAGTTCTTC CASSLGGPRADEQFF
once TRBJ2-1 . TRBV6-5 TGTGCCAGCAGTTACTCTGGAGGGAACAATGAGCAGTTCTTC CASSYSGGNNEQFF
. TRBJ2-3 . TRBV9 TGTGCCAGCAGCGTAGGTCTAGCGAGCCGGGATACGCAGTATTTT CASSVGLASRDTQYF
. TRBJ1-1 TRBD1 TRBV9 TGTGCCAGCAGCGTAGGTTGGGGGGACAGTTACACTGAAGCTTTCTTT CASSVGWGDSYTEAFF
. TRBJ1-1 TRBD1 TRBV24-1 TGTGCCACCAGTGATTTTTGGAGGCAGGGGGCTGAAGAGAACACTGAAGCTTTCTTT CATSDFWRQGAEENTEAFF
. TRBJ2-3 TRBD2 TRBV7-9 TGTGCCAGCAGCTTAAGCCCCGGACTAGCCGAGCCGTATTTT CASSLSPGLAEPYF
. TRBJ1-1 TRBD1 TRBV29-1 TGCAGCGCCCGACAGGGGATCTCGAGCATGAACACTGAAGCTTTCTTT CSARQGISSMNTEAFF
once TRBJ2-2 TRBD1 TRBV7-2 TGTGCCAGCAGCCAACAGGGGTCGAACACCGGGGAGCTGTTTTTT CASSQQGSNTGELFF
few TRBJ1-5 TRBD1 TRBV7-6 TGTGCCAGCAGCTTAGAAATGGGACAGAGTTTTAATCAGCCCCAGCATTTT CASSLEMGQSFNQPQHF
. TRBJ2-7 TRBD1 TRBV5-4 TGTGCCAGCAGCCGACCGGGACAGGGGCGCCACGAGCAGTACTTC CASSRPGQGRHEQYF
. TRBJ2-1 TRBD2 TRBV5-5 TGTGCCAGCAGCCTCAGAGTCGGACTAGCGGGAGGGAGCTACAATGAGCAGTTCTTC CASSLRVGLAGGSYNEQFF
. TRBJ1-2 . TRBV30 TGTGCCTGGGGCGGACAGCCTAACTATGGCTACACCTTC CAWGGQPNYGYTF
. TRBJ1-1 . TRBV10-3 TGTGCCATCAGTGAGGGGACTGTCGGGGGTAACACTGAAGCTTTCTTT CAISEGTVGGNTEAFF
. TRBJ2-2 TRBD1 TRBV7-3 TGTGCCAGCAGACCGGGACAGGGGACCGGGGAGCTGTTTTTT CASRPGQGTGELFF
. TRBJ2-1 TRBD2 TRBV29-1 TGCAGCGTTGAATGGACTAGCGGGAGTCTCTCCTACAATGAGCAGTTCTTC CSVEWTSGSLSYNEQFF
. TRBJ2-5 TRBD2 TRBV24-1 TGTGCCACCAGTGGGGCTAGCGGACAAGAGACCCAGTACTTC CATSGASGQETQYF
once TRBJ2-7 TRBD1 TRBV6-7 TGTGCCAGCAGTTACTGCCGGGACAGGGGATCCTACGAGCAGTACTTC CASSYCRDRGSYEQYF
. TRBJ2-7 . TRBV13 TGTGCCAGCAGCTTAGGTATCCAGGGTAACGTTTACGAGCAGTACTTC CASSLGIQGNVYEQYF
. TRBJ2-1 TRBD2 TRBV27 TGTGCCAGCAGTTTAAGCGGGAACTCCTACAATGAGCAGTTCTTC CASSLSGNSYNEQFF
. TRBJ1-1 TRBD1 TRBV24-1 TGTGCCACCAGTGACCGGACAGGGGAAGCTTTCTTT CATSDRTGEAFF
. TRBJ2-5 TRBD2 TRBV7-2 TGTGCCAGCAGCTTAGGTCCGGGGGGGGAGACCCAGTACTTC CASSLGPGGETQYF
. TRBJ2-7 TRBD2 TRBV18 TGTGCCAGCTCACCGACTAGCGGGAGGGCTGACGAGCAGTACTTC CASSPTSGRADEQYF
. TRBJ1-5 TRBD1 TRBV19 TGTGCCAGCCGCGGGACAGGTGATCAGCCCCAGCATTTT CASRGTGDQPQHF
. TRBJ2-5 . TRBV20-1 TGCAGTGCTAGTGATGGACAGGGACTAACCCAAGAGACCCAGTACTTC CSASDGQGLTQETQYF
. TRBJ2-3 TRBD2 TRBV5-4 TGTGCCAGCAGCTCTAGTCCGGGACTAGCGAGCACAGATACGCAGTATTTT CASSSSPGLASTDTQYF
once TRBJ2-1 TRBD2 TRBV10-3 TGTGCCATCAGGGGACTAGCTTCAAACTACAATGAGCAGTTCTTC CAIRGLASNYNEQFF
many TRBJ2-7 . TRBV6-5 TGTGCCAGCAGGGCCCGACAGAACTCCTACGAGCAGTACTTC CASRARQNSYEQYF
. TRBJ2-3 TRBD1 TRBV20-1 TGCACCGCAGGGGGCTTTGATACGCAGTATTTT CTAGGFDTQYF
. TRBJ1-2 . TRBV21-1 TGTGCCAGCACCAAAACGGAGGCCTATGGCTACACCTTC CASTKTEAYGYTF
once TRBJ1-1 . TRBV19 TGTGCCAGTAGTATAGTGGGGGGTAGCACTGAAGCTTTCTTT CASSIVGGSTEAFF
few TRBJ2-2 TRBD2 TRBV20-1 TGCAGTGCTAGTACTAGCGGGCAAGGCGGGGAGCTGTTTTTT CSASTSGQGGELFF
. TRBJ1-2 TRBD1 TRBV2 TGTGCCAGCGGGGACAGGGTAATTGAGTATGGCTACACCTTC CASGDRVIEYGYTF
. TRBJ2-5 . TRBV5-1 TGCGCCAGCGCTAAACACTCCGGACCGGGATCTCGAGAGACCCAGTACTTC CASAKHSGPGSRETQYF
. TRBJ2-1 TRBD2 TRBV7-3 TGTGCCAGCAGGGTTCGTAGCGGGAGTGTTGCCTACAATGAGCAGTTCTTC CASRVRSGSVAYNEQFF
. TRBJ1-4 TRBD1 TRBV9 TGTGCCAGCAGCGCCGCGGACAGGGCGCGTGAAAAACTGTTTTTT CASSAADRAREKLFF
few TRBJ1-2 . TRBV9 TGTGCCAGCAGCCCCCGTGGGGGACTCTATGGCTACACCTTC CASSPRGGLYGYTF
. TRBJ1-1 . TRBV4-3 TGCGCCAGCAGCCAAGCGGCCAGACGCATAGGGGACACTGAAGCTTTCTTT CASSQAARRIGDTEAFF
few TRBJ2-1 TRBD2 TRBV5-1 TGCGCCAGCAGCTTGGGGGGCGGGAGGGCCAGCTCCTACAATGAGCAGTTCTTC CASSLGGGRASSYNEQFF
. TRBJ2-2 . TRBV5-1 TGCGCCAGCTACGCCCTCGCAGGCGGGGAGCTGTTTTTT CASYALAGGELFF
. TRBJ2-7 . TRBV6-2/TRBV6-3 TGTGCCAGCAGTCGGGGTCTCATAGGCTCCTACGAGCAGTACTTC CASSRGLIGSYEQYF
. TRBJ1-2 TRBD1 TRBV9 TGTGCCAGCACCACACCGGGACAGATCGTGAACTACACCTTC CASTTPGQIVNYTF
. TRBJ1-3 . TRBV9 TGTGCCAGCAGCGCCCTGGGGGCAGATCGTATTGGAAACACCATATATTTT CASSALGADRIGNTIYF
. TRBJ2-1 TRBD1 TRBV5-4 TGTGCCAGCAGCTTCGGGGGACAGGGGGCATACAATGAGCAGTTCTTC CASSFGGQGAYNEQFF